The 16 T cell receptor beta chains given below trace back to one sample, sequenced in a study of blood T cell repertoires in COVID-19. Sequencing used immunoSEQ multiplex PCR; TCRdb keeps in-frame clones, though not all of them. Of 35,000 to 45,000 clones listed, approximately 86% are singletons. The sample taken for sequencing was peripheral blood. Receptors originate from a human donor in a cohort sampled during active COVID-19.

V gene TRBV29-1 combines with J gene TRBJ1-1, with D perhaps matching TRBD1 (5 bases). The germline V and J ends were trimmed by 7 bases and 4 bases, with 10 bases remaining between them. The CDR3 is made up of 11 amino acids. Germline CDR1 SQVTM, CDR2 ANQGSEA. CDR3 sequence: CSASTVTEAFF. In nucleotides, the CDR3 is TGCAGCGCCTCGACAGTCACTGAAGCTTTCTTT.

The CDR3 reads CASSIGPPGSGSYEQYF. CDR3 coding DNA: TGTGCCAGTAGTATAGGCCCCCCGGGTTCCGGCTCCTACGAGCAGTACTTC. This rearrangement joins TRBV19 to TRBJ2-7; D remains unclear. V was cut by 1 base and J by 0 bases, with 16 bases left in between. This CDR3 has 17 amino acids. From germline, CDR1 is LNHDA and CDR2 SQIVND (reference sequence).

V is TRBV9 and J is TRBJ2-2; 9 bases fit TRBD1. V shed 4 bases, J shed 7 bases, and the junction held 8 bases outside the gene matches. This CDR3 is built from 15 residues. Germline lookup yields CDR1 SGDLS and CDR2 YYNGEE. CDR3 DNA: TGTGCCAGCAGCCTTAGGGACAGGGCAGACGGGGAGCTGTTTTTT. Protein product: CASSLRDRADGELFF.

J is TRBJ2-5 and V is TRBV29-1, with TRBD2 as a possible D gene (6 bases). V was shortened by 8 bases and J by 1 base, with 14 bases between the two germline ends. The CDR3 is 13 amino acids. CDR1 and CDR2 from the germline V gene are SQVTM and ANQGSEA. The CDR3 DNA follows: TGCAGCTATGGAGGGGCCGCCCAAGAGACCCAGTACTTC. Encoded protein: CSYGGAAQETQYF.

This clone was picked up one time. This rearrangement joins TRBV27 to TRBJ2-7; D is perhaps TRBD1 (5 bases). The ends were cut back, 4 bases at V and 2 bases at J, with 12 bases in the middle. In germline, CDR1 is MNHEY, CDR2 SMNVEV (reference sequence). The CDR3 has 14 amino acids. The CDR3 DNA sequence: TGTGCCAGCAGTTATGGGCAGGGTGCCTACGAGCAGTACTTC. Its translation: CASSYGQGAYEQYF.

This clone was detected only a few times. The same CDR3 can be traced to other DNA sequences in this sample. The chain couples TRBV19 to TRBJ1-2; 7 bases are shared with TRBD1. CDR3 length: 13 amino acids. V was pared by 5 bases and J by 4 bases, with 4 bases of the junction left unmatched. Germline CDR1 reads LNHDA; CDR2 reads SQIVND (reference sequence). The CDR3 loop is CASSAQGGYGYTF. CDR3 nucleotide sequence: TGTGCCAGTAGTGCCCAGGGGGGCTATGGCTACACCTTC.

The V call is TRBV5-4, the J call TRBJ2-3; 8 bases line up with TRBD2. With 0 bases clipped from V and 1 base from J, the junction kept 4 bases outside the gene matches. Germline V gene data show CDR1 as SGHNT and CDR2 as YYREEE (reference sequence). The CDR3 length is 16 residues. The CDR3, as DNA: TGTGCCAGCAGCTTGGGAGGTAGCGGGGGCACAGATACGCAGTATTTT. This encodes CASSLGGSGGTDTQYF.

This clone was observed a few times. The rearrangement uses TRBV10-2 and TRBJ1-2; D may be TRBD1 (5 bases). Germline V gene data show CDR1 as WSHSY and CDR2 as SAAADI. The CDR3 totals 18 residues. V dropped 2 bases and J dropped 0 bases, with 19 bases sitting between them. The DNA for the CDR3 is TGCGCCAGCAGTGAGGGTGGGGTACGACAGCGCGCTAACTATGGCTACACCTTC. It encodes CASSEGGVRQRANYGYTF.

The chain links TRBV2 to TRBJ2-5; weak D call: TRBD2 (6 bases). Trimming took 11 bases from V and 4 from J, leaving 17 bases between them. Germline CDR1 SNHLY, CDR2 FYNNEI. The CDR3 runs 13 residues. The CDR3 is CAVNPGGTETQYF. As DNA, the CDR3 is TGTGCCGTAAATCCTGGGGGGACAGAGACCCAGTACTTC.

The rearrangement links TRBV27 to TRBJ1-1; D is ambiguous. This CDR3 comprises 13 residues. The V and J ends lost 3 bases and 2 bases respectively, with 7 bases between them. The germline CDR1 and CDR2 sequences are MNHEY and SMNVEV (reference sequence). CDR3 sequence (DNA): TGTGCCAGCAGTTTTGCCAGAAACACTGAAGCTTTCTTT. It codes for CASSFARNTEAFF.

The chain joins TRBV28 to TRBJ2-1, with 11 bases aligning to TRBD2. The CDR3 length is 15 residues. The V gene end was trimmed by 6 bases and the J gene end by 6 bases; junction bases not matched to a gene: 7. The germline V gene encodes CDR1 MDHEN and CDR2 SYDVKM. The CDR3 region is CASSQTSGTFNEQFF. As DNA, the CDR3 is TGTGCCAGCAGCCAGACTAGCGGGACCTTCAATGAGCAGTTCTTC.

The J gene is TRBJ2-3, the V gene TRBV7-9; TRBD2 aligns across 7 bases. The CDR3 contains 16 residues. The germline gives CDR1 SEHNR, CDR2 FQNEAQ (reference sequence). J gave up 2 bases and V 3 bases, and 8 bases lay outside the gene matches. CDR3 sequence (DNA): TGTGCCAGCAGCTTCGATCCCCTAGCGGCCACAGATACGCAGTATTTT. This translates into CASSFDPLAATDTQYF.

The chain links TRBV5-1 to TRBJ2-2; TRBD1 matches 7 bases. This CDR3 is 13 amino acids long. Germline V CDR1 and CDR2: SGHRS, YFSETQ. Trimming at V came to 4 bases and at J to 5 bases, leaving 2 bases not matched to a gene. Here the CDR3 reads CASSRQGTGELFF. DNA for the CDR3: TGCGCCAGCAGCCGACAGGGTACCGGGGAGCTGTTTTTT.

The chain combines TRBV6-2 or TRBV6-3 with TRBJ2-7; the match to TRBD2 covers 11 bases. CDR3 length: 16 amino acids. V dropped 5 bases and J dropped 3; count of bases not matched to a gene: 9. In germline, CDR1 is MNHEY, CDR2 SVGEGT. CDR3 in amino acids: CASSPNLAGGYYEQYF. The DNA for the CDR3 is TGTGCCAGCAGTCCAAACCTAGCGGGAGGATACTACGAGCAGTACTTC.

The gene calls are TRBV6-1 and TRBJ1-5; D is unresolved. The CDR3 has 15 amino acids. Germline CDR1 is MNHNS and CDR2 is SASEGT. The V end was cut by 0 bases, the J end by 6 bases, with 12 bases between. The CDR3 DNA sequence: TGTGCCAGCAGTGAAGCTGGTGGGCAAGCTCAGCCCCAGCATTTT. It codes for CASSEAGGQAQPQHF.

DNA of the CDR3: TGTGCCAGTAGTCCCACTGGAAACACCATATATTTT. Translated, it gives CASSPTGNTIYF. The rearrangement joins TRBV19 to TRBJ1-3; D gene uncertain. Trimming stripped 5 bases from V and 2 bases from J, with 4 bases between. Germline assignment: CDR1 LNHDA and CDR2 SQIVND (reference sequence). CDR3 length: 12 amino acids. The full variable domain, with the rest looked up from reference TRBV19 and TRBJ1-3, is DGGITQSPKYLFRKEGQNVTLSCEQNLNHDAMYWYRQDPGQGLRLIYYSQIVNDFQKGDIAEGYSVSREKKESFPLTVTSAQKNPTAFYLCASSPTGNTIYFGEGSWLTVV.